The source of this T cell receptor (beta chain) is a study of shared clonotypes between healthy human individuals. V lost 10 bases and J 3 bases, leaving 19 bases between the germline ends. This CDR3 spans 15 amino acids. Germline V gene data show CDR1 as MNHNY and CDR2 as SVGAGI (reference sequence). Assay: immunoSEQ multiplex PCR; the TCRdb copy retains only in-frame clones and omits some. This repertoire shows under 1,100,000 clones, about 80% found once; its top ten account for around 0.61%. Sequences were obtained from memory CD4+ T cells from PBMCs. Documented subset: CD45RA-negative fraction. This TCR came from a man aged 18 to 30 in good health. Some clones in this sample may be carry-over from other donors' samples. The J gene is TRBJ1-5, the V gene TRBV6-6; maybe TRBD1 (5 bases). The CDR3 reads CATSGFQGPNQPQHF. Written as DNA, the CDR3 is TGTGCCACCTCGGGGTTTCAGGGACCCAATCAGCCCCAGCATTTT.